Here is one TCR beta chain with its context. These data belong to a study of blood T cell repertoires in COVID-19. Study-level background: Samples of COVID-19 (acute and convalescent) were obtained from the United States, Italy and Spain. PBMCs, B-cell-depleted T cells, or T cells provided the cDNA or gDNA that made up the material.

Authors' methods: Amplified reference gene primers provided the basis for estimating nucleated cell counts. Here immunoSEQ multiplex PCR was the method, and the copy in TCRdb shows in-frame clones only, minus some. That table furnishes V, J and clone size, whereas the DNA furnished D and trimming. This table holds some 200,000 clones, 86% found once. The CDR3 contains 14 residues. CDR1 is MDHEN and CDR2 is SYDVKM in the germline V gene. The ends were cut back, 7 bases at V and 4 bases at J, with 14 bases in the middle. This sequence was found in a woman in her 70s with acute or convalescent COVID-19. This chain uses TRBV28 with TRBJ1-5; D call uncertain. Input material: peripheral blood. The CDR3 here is CASTPPSFNQPQHF. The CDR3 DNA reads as TGTGCCAGCACCCCCCCGAGTTTTAATCAGCCCCAGCATTTT.